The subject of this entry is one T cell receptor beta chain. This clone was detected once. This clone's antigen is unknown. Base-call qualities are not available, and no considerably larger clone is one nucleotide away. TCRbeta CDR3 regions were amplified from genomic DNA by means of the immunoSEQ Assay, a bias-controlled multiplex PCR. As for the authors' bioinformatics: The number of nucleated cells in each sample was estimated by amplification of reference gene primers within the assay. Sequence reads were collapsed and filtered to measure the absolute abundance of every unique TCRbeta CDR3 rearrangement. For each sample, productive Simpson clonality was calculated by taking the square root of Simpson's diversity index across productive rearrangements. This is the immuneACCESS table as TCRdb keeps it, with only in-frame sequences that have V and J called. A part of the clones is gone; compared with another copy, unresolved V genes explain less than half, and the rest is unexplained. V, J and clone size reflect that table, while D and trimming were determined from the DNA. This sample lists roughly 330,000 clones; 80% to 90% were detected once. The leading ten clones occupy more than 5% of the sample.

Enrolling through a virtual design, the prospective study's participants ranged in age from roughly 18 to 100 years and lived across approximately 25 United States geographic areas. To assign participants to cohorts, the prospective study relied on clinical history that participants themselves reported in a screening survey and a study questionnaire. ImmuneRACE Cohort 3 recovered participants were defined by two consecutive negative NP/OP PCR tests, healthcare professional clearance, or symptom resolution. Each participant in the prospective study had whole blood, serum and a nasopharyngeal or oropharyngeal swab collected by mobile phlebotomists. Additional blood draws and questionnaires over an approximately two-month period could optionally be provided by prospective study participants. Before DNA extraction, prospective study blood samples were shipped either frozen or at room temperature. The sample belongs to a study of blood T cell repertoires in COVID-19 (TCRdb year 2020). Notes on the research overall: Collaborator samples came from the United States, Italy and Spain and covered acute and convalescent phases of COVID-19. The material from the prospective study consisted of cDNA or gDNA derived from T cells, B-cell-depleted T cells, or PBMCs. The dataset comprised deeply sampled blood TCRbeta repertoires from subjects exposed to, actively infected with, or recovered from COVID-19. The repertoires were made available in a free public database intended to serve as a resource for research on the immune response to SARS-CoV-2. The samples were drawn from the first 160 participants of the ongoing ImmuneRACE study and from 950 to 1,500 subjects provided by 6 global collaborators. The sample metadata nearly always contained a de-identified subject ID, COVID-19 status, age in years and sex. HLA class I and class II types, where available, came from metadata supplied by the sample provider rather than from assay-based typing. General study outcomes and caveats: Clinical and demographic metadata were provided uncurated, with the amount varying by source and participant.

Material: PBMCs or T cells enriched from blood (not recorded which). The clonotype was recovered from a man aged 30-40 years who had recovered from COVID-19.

The nucleotide sequence reads as follows: TGTGCCAGCAGCTTCTTTACCGGGACAGGGAATGAAAAACTGTTTTTT. Protein translation: CASSFFTGTGNEKLFF. The chain is encoded by TRBV28 joined to TRBJ1-4; TRBD1 fits 9 bases in the junction. The CDR3 spans 16 residues, from the cysteine through the phenylalanine. Left in the record is the CDR3 DNA by itself, 48 bases read in frame from the first base. CDR1 is given as MDHEN and CDR2 as SYDVKM, both from the germline V gene. From V the trimming removes 6 bases and from J it removes 5 bases, while the gene matches leave 10 bases of the junction unaccounted for.